The 17 T cell receptor beta chains below all came from one sample that was sequenced in a study of cytomegalovirus exposure and HLA in healthy donors. PCR used 60 Vbeta primers and 13 Jbeta primers. The method was immunoSEQ multiplex PCR; TCRdb's version includes in-frame clones alone and lacks a portion of them. The data show 160,000 or so clones, around 83% seen once. The sequenced sample consisted of PBMCs. These receptors all come from a man between 45 and 60 years old in good health and CMV-seropositive.

This chain uses TRBV30 with TRBJ2-3; 8 positions match TRBD2. The CDR3 totals 17 residues. V was pared by 2 bases and J by 2 bases, with 12 bases of the junction left unmatched. Looked up from germline, CDR1 is GTSNPN and CDR2 is SVGIG (reference sequence). The CDR3 nucleotides read TGTGCCTGGAGTACCGGGGGGGACGGGAGGGACACAGATACGCAGTATTTT. Translating it yields CAWSTGGDGRDTDTQYF.

Concerning this clone: This specimen includes other DNA sequences encoding the same CDR3. The J gene is TRBJ2-7, the V gene TRBV2; a weak D match, TRBD1 (6 bases). Germline V gene data show CDR1 as SNHLY and CDR2 as FYNNEI. V gave up 6 bases and J gave up 0 bases, with 6 bases separating them. The CDR3 has 12 residues. Written as DNA, the CDR3 is TGTGCCAGCAGAGGGGGCTCCTACGAGCAGTACTTC. This sequence encodes CASRGGSYEQYF.

V gene TRBV25-1 combines with J gene TRBJ2-2; the D is unclear. There are 17 residues in the CDR3. Trimming took off 4 bases at V and 1 base at J, with 16 bases between the two ends. The V gene's germline CDR1 is MGHDK and CDR2 SYGVNS. For the CDR3, the DNA is TGTGCCAGCAGTGCCAAACTAATCAGCGTGAACACCGGGGAGCTGTTTTTT. Translation: CASSAKLISVNTGELFF.

CDR3 region: CASSIGTEGHQPQHF. CDR3 DNA sequence: TGTGCCAGTAGCATCGGGACAGAGGGGCATCAGCCCCAGCATTTT. The chain joins TRBV19 to TRBJ1-5; 7 bases are a match to TRBD1. The CDR3 length is 15 residues. Germline CDR1 LNHDA, CDR2 SQIVND (reference sequence). V lost 6 bases, J lost 5 bases, and 10 bases stayed unmatched.

As for this clone: One junction end does not reproduce the germline sequence, and a read error may be involved. This chain uses TRBV12-5 with TRBJ2-3; TRBD1 matches at 7 bases. The CDR3 loop spans 14 amino acids. Germline V gives CDR1 LGHNT, CDR2 FRNRAP. The chain's CDR3 is CASGLDRLSDTQYF. CDR3 nucleotide sequence: TGTGCTAGTGGCTTGGACAGGCTGAGTGATACGCAGTATTTT.

The chain has TRBV29-1 and TRBJ2-5, with D possibly being TRBD2 (5 bases). V was pared by 6 bases and J by 2 bases, with 10 bases between. Germline V gives CDR1 SQVTM, CDR2 ANQGSEA. The CDR3 runs 12 residues. CDR3 bases: TGCAGCGTCGGACTTATACAAGAGACCCAGTACTTC. Amino acids: CSVGLIQETQYF.

The CDR3 coding sequence is TGCGCCAGCAGCGGGAAGGTGAGGGAGGGCCGCAATGAGCAGTTCTTC. It is translated as CASSGKVREGRNEQFF. This rearrangement joins TRBV5-1 to TRBJ2-1; 7 bases are a match to TRBD2. Germline V CDR1 and CDR2: SGHRS, YFSETQ. The V and J ends lost 4 bases and 6 bases, in that order; junction bases with no gene match: 13. The CDR3 loop spans 16 amino acids. Drawing the rest from reference TRBV5-1 and TRBJ2-1, the complete variable domain is KAGVTQTPRYLIKTRGQQVTLSCSPISGHRSVSWYQQTPGQGLQFLFEYFSETQRNKGNFPGRFSGRQFSNSRSEMNVSTLELGDSALYLCASSGKVREGRNEQFFGPGTRLTVL.

V is TRBV5-1 and J is TRBJ2-1, with 9 bases lining up with TRBD2. In germline, CDR1 is SGHRS, CDR2 YFSETQ. After removal of 6 bases from V and 9 bases from J, the junction contained 16 bases not matched to a gene. CDR3 size: 16 residues. CDR3 DNA: TGCGCCAGCACCACCGGGGGGGGCGGGAGGGCCGGTGAGCAGTTCTTC. Translation gives CASTTGGGGRAGEQFF.

This chain links TRBV7-8 with TRBJ2-3; 12 bases agree with TRBD2. This CDR3 has 20 amino acids. V lost 4 bases and J lost 1; bases outside the gene matches: 15. Germline assignment: CDR1 SGHVS and CDR2 FQNEAQ. The CDR3 DNA reads TGTGCCAGCAGCTCTCCCAAACTAGCGGGGGGCTTGTTACGCACAGATACGCAGTATTTT. As protein: CASSSPKLAGGLLRTDTQYF.

V and J are TRBV4-2 and TRBJ2-5; D gene uncertain. CDR1 LGHNA and CDR2 YNFKEQ come from the germline V gene. The V gene lost 0 bases and the J gene lost 5 bases, with 13 bases spanning the gap. This CDR3 is 15 amino acids long. CDR3 region: CASSQEVSGMETQYF. CDR3 in DNA: TGTGCCAGCAGCCAAGAGGTTTCGGGTATGGAGACCCAGTACTTC.

The V and J genes are TRBV9 and TRBJ1-6, with 7 positions matching TRBD1. J was trimmed by 6 bases and V by 3 bases; bases with no gene match: 6. Germline CDR1 SGDLS, CDR2 YYNGEE. The CDR3 totals 15 residues. This CDR3 reads CASSAQTGINSPLHF. The CDR3 region has the DNA TGTGCCAGCAGCGCCCAGACAGGGATTAATTCACCCCTCCACTTT.

The V call is TRBV5-1, the J call TRBJ2-7; the D is unclear. Looked up from germline, CDR1 is SGHRS and CDR2 is YFSETQ. Trimming stripped 0 bases from V and 4 bases from J, with 11 bases between. The CDR3 spans 14 residues. The CDR3 here is CASSLDTRLYEQYF. Here the CDR3 DNA reads TGCGCCAGCAGCTTGGACACCCGTTTATACGAGCAGTACTTC.

The chain carries TRBV7-9 and TRBJ2-3, with 8 bases that match TRBD2. The CDR3 contains 15 residues. The V segment lost 5 bases and the J segment 0 bases; nucleotides outside the gene matches: 4. Germline V lookup: CDR1 SEHNR, CDR2 FQNEAQ (reference sequence). This CDR3 is CASSTLAGSTDTQYF. In DNA, the CDR3 is TGTGCCAGCAGCACTCTAGCGGGCAGCACAGATACGCAGTATTTT.

The chain joins TRBV5-1 to TRBJ2-3, with D uncertain. Looked up from germline, CDR1 is SGHRS and CDR2 is YFSETQ. This CDR3 is built from 11 residues. The V end lost 7 bases, the J end lost 5 bases, and 8 bases lay between the germline ends. Written as DNA, the CDR3 is TGCGCCAGCGCCGAGAGAGATACGCAGTATTTT. Protein product: CASAERDTQYF.

This rearrangement joins TRBV19 to TRBJ1-1; 9 nucleotides agree with TRBD1. Per the germline V gene, CDR1 is LNHDA and CDR2 is SQIVND (reference sequence). V trimming: 5 bases; J trimming: 5 bases; junction bases outside the gene matches: 3. The CDR3 is 13 residues long. The CDR3 spells CASSVGQGTEAFF. DNA of the CDR3: TGTGCCAGTAGTGTTGGACAGGGGACTGAAGCTTTCTTT.

A word on this clone: An end of the junction differs from the germline gene, which may be a read error. V gene TRBV6-1 combines with J gene TRBJ2-1; 9 nucleotides align to TRBD1. The CDR3 spans 16 residues. CDR1 is MNHNS, CDR2 SASEGT, per germline. The DNA of the CDR3 is TGTGCCTGCAGTGAAGCCGCAGGGACAGGGAGTAATGAGCAGTTCTTC. Translation gives CACSEAAGTGSNEQFF.

The gene calls are TRBV27 and TRBJ1-5; D unclear. Germline V gene sequence: CDR1 MNHEY, CDR2 SMNVEV (reference sequence). V was shortened by 6 bases and J by 7 bases, with 10 bases between the two germline ends. The CDR3 extends over 12 amino acids. The CDR3 reads CASSSTGQPQHF. CDR3 nucleotide sequence: TGTGCCAGCAGCTCAACCGGGCAGCCCCAGCATTTT.